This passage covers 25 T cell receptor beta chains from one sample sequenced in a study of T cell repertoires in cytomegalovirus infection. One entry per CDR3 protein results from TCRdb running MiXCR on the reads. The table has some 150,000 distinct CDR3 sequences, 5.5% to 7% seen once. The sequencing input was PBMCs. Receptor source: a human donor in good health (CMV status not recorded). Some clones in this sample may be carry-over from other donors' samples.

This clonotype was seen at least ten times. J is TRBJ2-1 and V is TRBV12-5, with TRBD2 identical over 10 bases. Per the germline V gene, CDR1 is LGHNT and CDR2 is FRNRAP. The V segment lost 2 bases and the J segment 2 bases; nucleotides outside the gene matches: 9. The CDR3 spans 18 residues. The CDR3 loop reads CASGLTPLSGGAYNEQFF. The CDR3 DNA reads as TGTGCTAGTGGTTTGACCCCCTTAAGCGGGGGGGCCTACAATGAGCAGTTCTTC.

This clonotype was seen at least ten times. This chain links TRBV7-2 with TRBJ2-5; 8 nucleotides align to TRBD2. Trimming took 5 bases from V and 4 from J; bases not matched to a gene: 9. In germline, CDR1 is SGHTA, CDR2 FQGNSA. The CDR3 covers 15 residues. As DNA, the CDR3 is TGTGCCAGCAGCCCCTTGGGGCTAGCGGGAGAGACCCAGTACTTC. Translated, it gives CASSPLGLAGETQYF.

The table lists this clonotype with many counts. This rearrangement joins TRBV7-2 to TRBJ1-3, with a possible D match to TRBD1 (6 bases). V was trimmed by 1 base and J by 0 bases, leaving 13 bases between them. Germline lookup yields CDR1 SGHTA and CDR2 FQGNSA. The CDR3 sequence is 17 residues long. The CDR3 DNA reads TGTGCCAGCAGCTTAGTGGGGCCAGGGGTCTCTGGAAACACCATATATTTT. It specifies CASSLVGPGVSGNTIYF.

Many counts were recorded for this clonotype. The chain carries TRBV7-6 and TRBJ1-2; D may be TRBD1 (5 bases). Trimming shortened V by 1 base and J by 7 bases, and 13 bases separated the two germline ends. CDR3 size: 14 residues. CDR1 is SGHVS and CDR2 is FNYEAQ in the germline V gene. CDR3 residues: CASSLVGRDRGYTF. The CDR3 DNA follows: TGTGCCAGCAGCTTAGTTGGCAGGGATCGTGGCTACACCTTC.

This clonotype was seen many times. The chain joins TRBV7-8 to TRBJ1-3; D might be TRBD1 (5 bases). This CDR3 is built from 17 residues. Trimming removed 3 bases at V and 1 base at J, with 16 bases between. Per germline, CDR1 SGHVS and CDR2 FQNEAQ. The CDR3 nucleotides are TGTGCCAGCAGCTTCATGAGTTCGGGACCATCTGGAAACACCATATATTTT. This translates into CASSFMSSGPSGNTIYF.

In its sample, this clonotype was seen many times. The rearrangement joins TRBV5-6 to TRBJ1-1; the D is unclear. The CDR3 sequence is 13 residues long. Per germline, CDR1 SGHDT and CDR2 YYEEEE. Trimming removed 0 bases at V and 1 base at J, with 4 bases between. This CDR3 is CASSLVANTEAFF. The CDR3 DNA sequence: TGTGCCAGCAGCTTGGTTGCGAACACTGAAGCTTTCTTT.

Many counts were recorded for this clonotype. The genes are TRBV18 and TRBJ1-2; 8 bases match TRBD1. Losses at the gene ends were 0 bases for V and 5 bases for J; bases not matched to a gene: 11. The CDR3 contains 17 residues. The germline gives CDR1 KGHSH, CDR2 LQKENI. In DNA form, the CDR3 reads TGTGCCAGCTCACCACCCCCACCGCGGACAGGGTTGTATGGCTACACCTTC. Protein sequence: CASSPPPPRTGLYGYTF.

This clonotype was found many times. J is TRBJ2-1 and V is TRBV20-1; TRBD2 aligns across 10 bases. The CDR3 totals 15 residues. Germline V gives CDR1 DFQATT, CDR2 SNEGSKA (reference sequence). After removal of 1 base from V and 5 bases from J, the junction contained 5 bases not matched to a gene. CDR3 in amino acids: CSARVSAGGHNEQFF. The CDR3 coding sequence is TGCAGTGCTAGAGTTTCAGCGGGGGGGCACAATGAGCAGTTCTTC.

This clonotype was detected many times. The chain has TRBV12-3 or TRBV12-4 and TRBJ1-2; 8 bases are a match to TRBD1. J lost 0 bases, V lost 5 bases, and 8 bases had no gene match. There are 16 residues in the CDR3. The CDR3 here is CASSLLGTGANYGYTF. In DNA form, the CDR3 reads TGTGCCAGCAGTCTCCTCGGGACAGGAGCTAACTATGGCTACACCTTC.

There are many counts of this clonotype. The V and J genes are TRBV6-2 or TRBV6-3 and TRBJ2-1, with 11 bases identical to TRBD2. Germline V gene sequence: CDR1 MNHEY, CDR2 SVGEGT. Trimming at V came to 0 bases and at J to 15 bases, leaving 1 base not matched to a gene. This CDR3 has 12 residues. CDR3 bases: TGTGCCAGCAGTTACTCCGGGACTAGCGGGTTCTTC. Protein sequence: CASSYSGTSGFF.

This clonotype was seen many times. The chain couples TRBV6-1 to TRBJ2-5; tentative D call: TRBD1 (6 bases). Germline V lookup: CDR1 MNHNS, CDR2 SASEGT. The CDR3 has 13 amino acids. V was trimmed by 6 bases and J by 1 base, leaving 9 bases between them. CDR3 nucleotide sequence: TGTGCCAGCAGCCAGACAGGCCAAGAGACCCAGTACTTC. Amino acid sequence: CASSQTGQETQYF.

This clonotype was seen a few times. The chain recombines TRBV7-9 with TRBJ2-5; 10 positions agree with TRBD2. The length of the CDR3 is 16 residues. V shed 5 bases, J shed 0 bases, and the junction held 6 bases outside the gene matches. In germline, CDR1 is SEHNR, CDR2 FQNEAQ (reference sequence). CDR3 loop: CASSPRTSGYQETQYF. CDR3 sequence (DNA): TGTGCCAGCAGCCCGCGGACTAGCGGCTACCAAGAGACCCAGTACTTC.

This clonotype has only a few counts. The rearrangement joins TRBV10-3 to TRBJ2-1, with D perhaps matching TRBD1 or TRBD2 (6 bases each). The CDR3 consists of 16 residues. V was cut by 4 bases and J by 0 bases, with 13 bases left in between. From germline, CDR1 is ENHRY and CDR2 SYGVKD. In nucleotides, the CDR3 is TGTGCCATCAGTGGTGGAGGGGGGCCCTCCTACAATGAGCAGTTCTTC. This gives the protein CAISGGGGPSYNEQFF.

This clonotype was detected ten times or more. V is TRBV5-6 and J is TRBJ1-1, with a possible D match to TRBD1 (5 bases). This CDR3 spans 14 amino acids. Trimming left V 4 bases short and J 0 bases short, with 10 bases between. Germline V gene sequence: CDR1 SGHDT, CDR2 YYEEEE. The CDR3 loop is CASSRGRLNTEAFF. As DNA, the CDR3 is TGTGCCAGCAGCCGGGGACGGCTGAACACTGAAGCTTTCTTT.

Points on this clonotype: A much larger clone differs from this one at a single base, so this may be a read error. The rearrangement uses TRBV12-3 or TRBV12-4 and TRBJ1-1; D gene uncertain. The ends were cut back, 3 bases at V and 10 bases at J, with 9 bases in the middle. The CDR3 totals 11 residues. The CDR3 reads CASSFNTVAFF. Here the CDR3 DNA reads TGTGCCAGCAGTTTTAATACGGTAGCTTTCTTT.

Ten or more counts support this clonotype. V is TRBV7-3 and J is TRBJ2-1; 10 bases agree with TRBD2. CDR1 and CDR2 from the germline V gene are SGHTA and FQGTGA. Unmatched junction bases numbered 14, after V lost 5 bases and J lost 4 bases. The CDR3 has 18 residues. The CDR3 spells CASSTRGASGGNYNEQFF. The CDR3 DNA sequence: TGTGCCAGCAGCACGAGGGGGGCTAGCGGGGGAAATTACAATGAGCAGTTCTTC.

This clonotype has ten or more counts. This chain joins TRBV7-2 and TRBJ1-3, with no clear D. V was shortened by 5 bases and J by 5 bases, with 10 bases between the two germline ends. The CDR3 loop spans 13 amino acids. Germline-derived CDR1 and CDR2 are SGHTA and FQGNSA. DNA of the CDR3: TGTGCCAGCAGCCGGGGTCACCGAAACACCATATATTTT. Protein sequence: CASSRGHRNTIYF.

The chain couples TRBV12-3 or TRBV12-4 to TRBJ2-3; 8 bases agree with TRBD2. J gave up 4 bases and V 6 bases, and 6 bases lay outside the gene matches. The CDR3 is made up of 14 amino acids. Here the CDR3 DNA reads TGTGCCAGCAGCCGGGGGGGCCCTGCAGATACGCAGTATTTT. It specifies CASSRGGPADTQYF.

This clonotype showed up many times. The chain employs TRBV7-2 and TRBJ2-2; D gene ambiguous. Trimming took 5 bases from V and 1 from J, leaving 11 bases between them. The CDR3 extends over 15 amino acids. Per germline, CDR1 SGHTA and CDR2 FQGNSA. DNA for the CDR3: TGTGCCAGCAGCCTAGACTCTAGGAACACCGGGGAGCTGTTTTTT. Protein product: CASSLDSRNTGELFF.

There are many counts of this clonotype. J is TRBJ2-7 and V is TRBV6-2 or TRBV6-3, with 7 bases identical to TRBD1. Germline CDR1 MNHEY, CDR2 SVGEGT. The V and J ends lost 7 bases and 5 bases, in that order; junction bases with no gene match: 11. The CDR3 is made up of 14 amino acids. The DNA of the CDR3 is TGTGCCAGCACCGATCCAGGGGGATGGGACGAGCAGTACTTC. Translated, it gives CASTDPGGWDEQYF.

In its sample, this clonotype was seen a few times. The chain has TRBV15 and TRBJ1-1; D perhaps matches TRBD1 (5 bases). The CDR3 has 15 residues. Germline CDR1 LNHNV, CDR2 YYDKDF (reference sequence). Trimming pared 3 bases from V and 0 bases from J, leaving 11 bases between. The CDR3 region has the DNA TGTGCCACCAGCAGGACCCCGACAGTGAACACTGAAGCTTTCTTT. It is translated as CATSRTPTVNTEAFF. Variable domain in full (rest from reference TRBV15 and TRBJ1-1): DAMVIQNPRYQVTQFGKPVTLSCSQTLNHNVMYWYQQKSSQAPKLLFHYYDKDFNNEADTPDNFQSRRPNTSFCFLDIRSPGLGDTAMYLCATSRTPTVNTEAFFGQGTRLTVV.

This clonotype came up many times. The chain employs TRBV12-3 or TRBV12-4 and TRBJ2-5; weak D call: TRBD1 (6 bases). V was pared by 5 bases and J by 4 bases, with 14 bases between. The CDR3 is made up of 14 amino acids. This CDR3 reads CASSPGDSRETQYF. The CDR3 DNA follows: TGTGCCAGCAGTCCAGGGGATTCTCGAGAGACCCAGTACTTC.

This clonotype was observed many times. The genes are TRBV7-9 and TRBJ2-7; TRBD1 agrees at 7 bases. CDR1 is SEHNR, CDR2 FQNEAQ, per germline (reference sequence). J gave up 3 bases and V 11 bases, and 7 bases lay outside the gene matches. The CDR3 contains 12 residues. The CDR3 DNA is TGTGCCTCAGGGGCAGGGGGCTACGAGCAGTACTTC. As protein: CASGAGGYEQYF.

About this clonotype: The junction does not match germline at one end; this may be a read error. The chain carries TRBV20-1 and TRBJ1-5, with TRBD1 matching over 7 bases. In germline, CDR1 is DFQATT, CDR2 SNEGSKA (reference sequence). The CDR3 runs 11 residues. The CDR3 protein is CSARGSDRLNF. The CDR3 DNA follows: TGCAGTGCTAGGGGGTCGGACAGGTTGAATTTT.

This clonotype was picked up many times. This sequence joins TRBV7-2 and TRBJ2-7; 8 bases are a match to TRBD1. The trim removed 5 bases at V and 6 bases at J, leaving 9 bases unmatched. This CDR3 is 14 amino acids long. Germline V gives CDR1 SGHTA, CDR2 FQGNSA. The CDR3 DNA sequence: TGTGCCAGCAGCCTGAATCCGGACAGGGCCGAGCAGTACTTC. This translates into CASSLNPDRAEQYF. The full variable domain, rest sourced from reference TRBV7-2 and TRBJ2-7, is GAGVSQSPSNKVTEKGKDVELRCDPISGHTALYWYRQSLGQGLEFLIYFQGNSAPDKSGLPSDRFSAERTGGSVSTLTIQRTQQEDSAVYLCASSLNPDRAEQYFGPGTRLTVT.